This TCR beta chain was sequenced during a study of OX40 agonist ivuxolimab in advanced cancers. Study-wide findings and caveats: Expanded clones belonging to CD8+ T cells outnumbered, on average, those of CD4+.

People who had autoimmune disease history or systemic immunosuppression were excluded. TCRdb's copy holds only in-frame clones and misses some; the assay was immunoSEQ multiplex PCR. The profile shows more than 75,000 clones, approximately 86% of them singletons. This clone was seen more than once but under ten times. Antigen specificity is unknown. The V end was cut by 2 bases, the J end by 3 bases, with 7 bases between. The CDR3 sequence is 13 residues long. The germline gives CDR1 KGHSH, CDR2 LQKENI. The sequenced sample was CD4+ or CD8+ T cells sorted from blood, obtained in a trial of the OX40 agonist ivuxolimab. The clonotype originates from an adult with an advanced solid tumor such as melanoma, head and neck, liver or kidney cancer. The chain uses TRBV18 and TRBJ1-1; D perhaps matches TRBD1 (5 bases). The CDR3 DNA follows: TGTGCCAGCTCACCAGACAGAGACACTGAAGCTTTCTTT. Amino acid sequence: CASSPDRDTEAFF.